This T cell receptor (beta chain) emerged from a study of blood T cell repertoires in COVID-19. Study overall: Spain, Italy and the United States supplied samples that represented acute and convalescent COVID-19. PBMCs, B-cell-depleted T cells, or T cells provided the cDNA or gDNA that made up the material.

The CDR3 is made up of 16 amino acids. The trim removed 4 bases at V and 2 bases at J, leaving 4 bases unmatched. The V gene's germline CDR1 is SGHVS and CDR2 FNYEAQ. Authors' methods: Amplifying reference gene primers gave estimates of nucleated cell counts. Sequencing used immunoSEQ multiplex PCR; TCRdb keeps in-frame clones, though not all of them. V and J calls and clone size are as listed in that table; D and trimming were resolved from the DNA. The sample consists of around 130,000 clones, 84% of them appearing once. Material for sequencing was peripheral blood. This chain links TRBV7-6 with TRBJ2-5; 13 bases are a match to TRBD2. This TCR was recovered from a man between 60 and 75 years old with acute or convalescent COVID-19. The DNA of the CDR3 is TGTGCCAGCAGCTCGGGACTAGCGGGGTTACAAGAGACCCAGTACTTC. Its protein product is CASSSGLAGLQETQYF.